This TCR beta chain was found in a study of blood T cell repertoires in COVID-19. Germline V gives CDR1 SGHDT, CDR2 YYEEEE. Between the trimmed V and J ends, which lost 3 bases and 4 bases, there was a span of 8 bases. CDR3 length: 13 residues. The assay was immunoSEQ multiplex PCR, and TCRdb's table has in-frame clones only and misses some. The sample has around 200,000 clones, 80% to 90% seen once. This chain uses TRBV5-6 with TRBJ1-5, with D perhaps matching TRBD1 (5 bases). This clonotype originated in a man aged 40-49 years who had recovered from COVID-19. Sequencing was done on a sample of PBMCs or T cells enriched from blood (not recorded which). The CDR3: CASSWGLNQPQHF. The CDR3 DNA sequence: TGTGCCAGCAGCTGGGGCCTAAATCAGCCCCAGCATTTT. Complete variable domain (other parts from reference TRBV5-6 and TRBJ1-5): DAGVTQSPTHLIKTRGQQVTLRCSPKSGHDTVSWYQQALGQGPQFIFQYYEEEERQRGNFPDRFSGHQFPNYSSELNVNALLLGDSALYLCASSWGLNQPQHFGDGTRLSIL.